This T cell receptor beta chain was observed in a study of memory CD4+ T cells and cytomegalovirus serostatus. Study-level results: Repertoires predicted CMV serostatus with median bootstrapped AUC of about 0.94. Each of 65 to 75 CMV-associated TCRbeta sequences occurred in one to five individuals. Suggested: most of the CMV-linked TCR signature lies in CD4+ memory cells.

Single viable CD3+CD4+CD8-CD45RO+ cells were sorted as the memory CD4+ T cells. This clone was observed a handful of times. Its antigen is not identified. J lost 6 bases, V lost 8 bases, and 12 bases had no gene match. Per the germline V gene, CDR1 is LNHDA and CDR2 is SQIVND (reference sequence). The CDR3 contains 15 residues. Methods used by the authors: After removing out-of-frame reads, 2 million to 2.5 million distinct TCRbeta sequences remained. Repertoires were generated with immunoSEQ multiplex PCR, while TCRdb's copy carries only in-frame clones and drops some. Clone size and the V and J calls come from that table; the DNA yielded D and trimming. The repertoire holds just over 25,000 clones, with 70% to 85% as singletons.

This sequence originates from an adult in good health and CMV-seronegative. The gene calls are TRBV19 and TRBJ1-5; 8 positions agree with TRBD1. Sequencing was carried out using memory CD4+ T cells from blood. This CDR3 reads CASRKQGVIFQPQHF. CDR3 DNA: TGTGCCAGTCGGAAACAGGGGGTAATTTTTCAGCCCCAGCATTTT.